This T cell receptor (beta chain) was found in a study of T cell repertoires in cytomegalovirus infection. As for the study in general: Epitope selection comprised recently identified HLA-C-restricted CMV epitopes and well-studied HLA-B-restricted CMV epitopes. Both a matching HLA type and CMV infection were indicated by public TCR beta signatures.

MiXCR, applied by TCRdb to the reads, yields one record per CDR3 protein. The sample yields 650,000 to 900,000 distinct CDR3 sequences, around a third seen once. Ten or more counts support this clonotype. The antigen is not known. CDR3 length: 15 residues. Germline lookup yields CDR1 SGHTA and CDR2 FQGNSA. Unmatched junction bases numbered 6, after V lost 2 bases and J lost 5 bases. V is TRBV7-2 and J is TRBJ2-7, with 10 bases fitting TRBD2. The starting material was cultured CD8+ T cells from PBMCs, obtained from culture after CMV antigen stimulation. The receptor's source is a human donor in good health (CMV status not recorded). Some clones in this sample may be carry-over from other donors' samples. The DNA of the CDR3 is TGTGCCAGCAGCTTAACTGCTAGCGGGGGAAACGAGCAGTACGTC. Residues: CASSLTASGGNEQYV.